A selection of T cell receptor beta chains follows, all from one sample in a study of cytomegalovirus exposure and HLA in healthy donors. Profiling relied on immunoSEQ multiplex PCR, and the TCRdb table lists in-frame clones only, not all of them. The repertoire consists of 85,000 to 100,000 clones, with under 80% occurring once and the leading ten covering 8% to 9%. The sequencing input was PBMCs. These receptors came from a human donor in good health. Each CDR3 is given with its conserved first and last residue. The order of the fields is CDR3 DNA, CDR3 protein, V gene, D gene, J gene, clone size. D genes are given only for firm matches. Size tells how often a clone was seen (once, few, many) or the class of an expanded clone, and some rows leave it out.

TGTGCCAGTAGTTGGGCTGGGTACTCTGAAGCTTTCTTT,CASSWAGYSEAFF,TRBV19,-,TRBJ1-1,-
TGTGCCAGCAGCGTAGTAATCACAGATACGCAGTATTTT,CASSVVITDTQYF,TRBV9,-,TRBJ2-3,-
TGTGCCAGCAGCTACAGGGGGCGCAATGGCTACACCTTC,CASSYRGRNGYTF,TRBV27,TRBD1,TRBJ1-2,-
TGTGCCAGCAGTCGAGGCGGGACAGGCGCCAACGAGCAGTACTTC,CASSRGGTGANEQYF,TRBV7-2,TRBD1,TRBJ2-7,-
TGTGCTAGTGGTTTGCTGACGGGATCCGTGACTCTGTGGTCCGGGGAGCTGTTTTTT,CASGLLTGSVTLWSGELFF,TRBV12-5,-,TRBJ2-2,-
TGTGTCAGAAGCCCTGTCTGGCAGACTGACTACGAGCAGTACTTC,CVRSPVWQTDYEQYF,TRBV7-5,-,TRBJ2-7,-
TGCGCCAGCAGCTCGCCTCCAGGGGGACAGTCTAATTCACCCCTCCACTTT,CASSSPPGGQSNSPLHF,TRBV4-1,TRBD1,TRBJ1-6,-
TGTGCCAGCAGCTCACCCCCCGGGAGGGGAGGCGGGGAGCAGTACTTC,CASSSPPGRGGGEQYF,TRBV7-6,TRBD2,TRBJ2-7,once
TGTGCCTGGAGTGTACTGGGACAGGAGTCCTTC,CAWSVLGQESF,TRBV30,TRBD1,TRBJ1-2,-
TGTGCCAGCAGTTACGGGCAGTTGGGTTCCTACGAGCAGTACTTC,CASSYGQLGSYEQYF,TRBV6-5,-,TRBJ2-7,-
TGTGCCAGTAGTCAACAGGGAAATAGCAATCAGCCCCAGCATTTT,CASSQQGNSNQPQHF,TRBV19,-,TRBJ1-5,-
TGTGCCAGCAGCCAAGCGTTAACGGGTGAGCAGTACTTC,CASSQALTGEQYF,TRBV11-3,-,TRBJ2-7,-
TGTGCCAGCAGCCCGACTCACCGCCCAGGGGCGCCCAGCTCCTACAATGAGCAGTTCTTC,CASSPTHRPGAPSSYNEQFF,TRBV4-2,-,TRBJ2-1,few
TGCGCCAGCAGCCAAGTTAATCTAGTGAGTTTCGAGACCCAGTACTTC,CASSQVNLVSFETQYF,TRBV4-1,-,TRBJ2-5,few
TGTGCCACCAGCAGGTCGAGTTACGAGCAGTACTTC,CATSRSSYEQYF,TRBV15,-,TRBJ2-7,-
TGTGCCAGCAGCCTTGGACAGAGTAATGAAAAACTGTTTTTT,CASSLGQSNEKLFF,TRBV5-8,-,TRBJ1-4,-